This TCR beta chain is from a study of identical twins. This clonotype has just a few counts. TCRdb reanalysed the 5' RACE reads using MiXCR and keeps one entry per CDR3 protein. The profile covers about 460,000 distinct CDR3 sequences, with approximately 15% appearing a single time and about 0.52% taken by the ten largest. The sample was also linked to a second study, of yellow fever vaccine responses in identical twins.

Sequenced material: CD4+ T cells sorted from blood. This clonotype was obtained from a woman younger than 30 in good health.

Here the CDR3 DNA reads TGTGCCAGCAGCTCCCTGGAGGGCCTTGGCACAGATACGCAGTATTTT. The encoded protein is CASSSLEGLGTDTQYF. The chain combines TRBV5-5 with TRBJ2-3; the D gene is possibly TRBD2 (6 bases). The germline CDR1 and CDR2 sequences are SGHKS and YYEKEE (reference sequence). The CDR3 runs to 16 residues. Trimming shortened V by 3 bases and J by 1 base, and 15 bases separated the two germline ends. Full variable domain (missing parts from reference TRBV5-5 and TRBJ2-3): DAGVTQSPTHLIKTRGQQVTLRCSPISGHKSVSWYQQVLGQGPQFIFQYYEKEERGRGNFPDRFSARQFPNYSSELNVNALLLGDSALYLCASSSLEGLGTDTQYFGPGTRLTVL.